Listed here is a single T cell receptor beta chain. Its specificity is not known. There are 8 residues in the CDR3. Germline CDR1 LNHDA, CDR2 SQIVND (reference sequence). Researchers made TCR cDNA using 5'RACE template switching, and this step added a universal primer site and UMIs. TCRdb fed the 5' RACE reads into MiXCR, producing one record per CDR3 protein. The sample has approximately 160,000 distinct CDR3 sequences; 9.3% are singletons. This sample stems from a study of T cells after yellow fever vaccination. Regarding the study as a whole: Primary-vaccination clones mostly resurfaced post-booster (around 95% CD4, 75% to 90% CD8). Clonotypes found in both CD4 and CD8 compartments made up a small share.

The chain recombines TRBV19 with TRBJ2-7; D is unresolved. This sequence was found in a man between 18 and 35 years old who received the YFV17D yellow fever vaccine. The starting material was CD8+ T cells sorted from PBMCs, obtained 45 days after the yellow fever booster vaccination. The CDR3: CASSQSSV. The CDR3 bases are TGTGCCAGTAGTCAGAGCTCTGTA.